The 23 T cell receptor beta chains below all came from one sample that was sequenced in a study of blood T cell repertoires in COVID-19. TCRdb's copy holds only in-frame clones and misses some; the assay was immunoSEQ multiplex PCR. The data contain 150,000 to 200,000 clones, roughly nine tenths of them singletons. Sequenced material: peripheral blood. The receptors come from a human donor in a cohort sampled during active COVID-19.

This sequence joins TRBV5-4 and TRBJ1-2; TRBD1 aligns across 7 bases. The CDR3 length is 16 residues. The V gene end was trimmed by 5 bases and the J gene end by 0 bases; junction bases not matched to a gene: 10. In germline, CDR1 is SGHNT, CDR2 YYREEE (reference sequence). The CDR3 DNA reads TGTGCCAGCAGGGGCGGACAGGCTAACTCTAACTATGGCTACACCTTC. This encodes CASRGGQANSNYGYTF. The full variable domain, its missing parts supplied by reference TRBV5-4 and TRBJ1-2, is ETGVTQSPTHLIKTRGQQVTLRCSSQSGHNTVSWYQQALGQGPQFIFQYYREEENGRGNFPPRFSGLQFPNYSSELNVNALELDDSALYLCASRGGQANSNYGYTFGSGTRLTVV.

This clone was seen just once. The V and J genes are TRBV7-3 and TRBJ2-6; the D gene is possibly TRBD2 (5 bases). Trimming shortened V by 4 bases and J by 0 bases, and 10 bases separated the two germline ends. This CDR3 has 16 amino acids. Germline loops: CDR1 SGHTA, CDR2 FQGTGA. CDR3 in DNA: TGTGCCAGCAGCTGGAGCGGCAACTCTGGGGCCAACGTCCTGACTTTC. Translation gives CASSWSGNSGANVLTF.

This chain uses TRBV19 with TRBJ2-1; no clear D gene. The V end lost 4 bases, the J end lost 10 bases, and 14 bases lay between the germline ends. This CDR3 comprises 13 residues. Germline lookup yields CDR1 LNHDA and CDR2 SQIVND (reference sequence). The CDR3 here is CASSSWAESEQFF. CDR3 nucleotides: TGTGCCAGTAGTAGTTGGGCCGAGTCCGAGCAGTTCTTC.

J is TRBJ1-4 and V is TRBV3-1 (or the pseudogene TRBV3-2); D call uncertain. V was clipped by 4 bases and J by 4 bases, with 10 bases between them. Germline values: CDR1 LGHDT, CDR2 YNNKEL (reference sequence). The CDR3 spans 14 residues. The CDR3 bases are TGTGCCAGCAGCCCCGGTTCTTATAATGAAAAACTGTTTTTT. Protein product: CASSPGSYNEKLFF.

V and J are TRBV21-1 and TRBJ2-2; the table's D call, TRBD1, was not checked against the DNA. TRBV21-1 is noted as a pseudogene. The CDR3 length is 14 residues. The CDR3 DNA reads TGTGCCAGCAGCACGGACACGCAGGCCGGGGAGCTGTTTTTT. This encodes CASSTDTQAGELFF.

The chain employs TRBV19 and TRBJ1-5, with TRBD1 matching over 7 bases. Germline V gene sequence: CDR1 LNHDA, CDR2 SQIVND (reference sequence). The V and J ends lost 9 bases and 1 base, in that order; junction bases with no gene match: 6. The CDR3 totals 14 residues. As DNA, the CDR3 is TGTGCCAGCCACGGGGACAGAAGCAATCAGCCCCAGCATTTT. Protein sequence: CASHGDRSNQPQHF.

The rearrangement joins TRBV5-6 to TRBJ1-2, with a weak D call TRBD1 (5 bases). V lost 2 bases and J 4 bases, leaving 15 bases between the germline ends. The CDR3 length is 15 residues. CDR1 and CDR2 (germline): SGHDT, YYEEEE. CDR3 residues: CASSFPGRGLYGYTF. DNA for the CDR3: TGTGCCAGCAGCTTCCCGGGGAGGGGCCTCTATGGCTACACCTTC.

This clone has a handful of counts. The CDR3 bases are TGTGCCAGTAGTATAGAGGGAGGGCTCGGTCAGCCCCAGCATTTT. Protein sequence: CASSIEGGLGQPQHF. The chain combines TRBV19 with TRBJ1-5; D is unresolved. The CDR3 extends over 15 amino acids. Trimming took off 0 bases at V and 6 bases at J, with 12 bases between the two ends. CDR1 is LNHDA, CDR2 SQIVND, per germline (reference sequence).

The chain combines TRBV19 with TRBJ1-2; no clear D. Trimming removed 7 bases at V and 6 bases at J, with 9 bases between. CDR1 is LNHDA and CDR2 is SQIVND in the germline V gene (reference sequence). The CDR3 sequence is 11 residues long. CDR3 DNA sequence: TGTGCCAGTACCTACTCCAATGGCTACACCTTC. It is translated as CASTYSNGYTF.

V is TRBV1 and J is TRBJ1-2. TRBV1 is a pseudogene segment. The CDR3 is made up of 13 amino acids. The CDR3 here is CTSSQGGVNGYTF. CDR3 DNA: TGCACCAGCAGCCAAGGCGGGGTGAATGGCTACACCTTC.

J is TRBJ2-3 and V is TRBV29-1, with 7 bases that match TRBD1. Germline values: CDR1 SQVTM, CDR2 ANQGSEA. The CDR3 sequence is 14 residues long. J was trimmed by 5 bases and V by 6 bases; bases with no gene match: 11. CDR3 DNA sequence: TGCAGCGTCGGGCTCCTACAGGGGTTAGATACGCAGTATTTT. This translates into CSVGLLQGLDTQYF.

As DNA, the CDR3 is TGTGCCAGCAGTGAGGGACAGGGTGGTGGAGATACGCAGTATTTT. Its translation: CASSEGQGGGDTQYF. V usage is TRBV6-4 and J usage is TRBJ2-3; 9 positions match TRBD1. The germline gives CDR1 MRHNA, CDR2 SNTAGT. V trimming: 3 bases; J trimming: 5 bases; junction bases outside the gene matches: 6. The CDR3 consists of 15 residues.

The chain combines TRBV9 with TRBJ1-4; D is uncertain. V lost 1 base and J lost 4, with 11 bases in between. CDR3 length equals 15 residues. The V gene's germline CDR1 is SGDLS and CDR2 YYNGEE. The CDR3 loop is CASSVKSGVNEKLFF. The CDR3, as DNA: TGTGCCAGCAGCGTAAAGTCCGGAGTTAATGAAAAACTGTTTTTT. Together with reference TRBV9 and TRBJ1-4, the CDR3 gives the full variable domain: DSGVTQTPKHLITATGQRVTLRCSPRSGDLSVYWYQQSLDQGLQFLIQYYNGEERAKGNILERFSAQQFPDLHSELNLSSLELGDSALYFCASSVKSGVNEKLFFGSGTQLSVL.

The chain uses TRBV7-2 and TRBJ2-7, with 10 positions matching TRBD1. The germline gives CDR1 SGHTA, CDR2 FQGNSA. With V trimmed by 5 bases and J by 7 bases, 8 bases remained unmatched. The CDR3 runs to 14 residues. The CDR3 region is CASSVRQGAPEQYF. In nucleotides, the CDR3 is TGTGCCAGCAGCGTACGACAGGGGGCACCGGAGCAGTACTTC.

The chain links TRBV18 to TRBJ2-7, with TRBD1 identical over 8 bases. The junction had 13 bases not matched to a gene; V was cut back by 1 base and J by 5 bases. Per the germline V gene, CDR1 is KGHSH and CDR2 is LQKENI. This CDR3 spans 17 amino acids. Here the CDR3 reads CASSPRLSGQGKHEQYF. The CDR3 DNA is TGTGCCAGCTCACCACGGTTGAGCGGACAGGGCAAACACGAGCAGTACTTC.

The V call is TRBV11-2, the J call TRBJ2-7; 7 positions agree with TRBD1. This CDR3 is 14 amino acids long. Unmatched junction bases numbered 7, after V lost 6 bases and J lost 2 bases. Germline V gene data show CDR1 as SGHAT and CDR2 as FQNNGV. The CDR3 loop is CASRFRQGPYEQYF. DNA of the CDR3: TGTGCCAGCAGATTTCGACAGGGTCCCTACGAGCAGTACTTC.

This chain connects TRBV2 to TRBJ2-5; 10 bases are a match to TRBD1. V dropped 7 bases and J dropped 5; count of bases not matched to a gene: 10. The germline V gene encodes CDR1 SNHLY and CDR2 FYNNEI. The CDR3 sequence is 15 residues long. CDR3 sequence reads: CASTLRTGGGETQYF. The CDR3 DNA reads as TGTGCCAGCACCCTTCGGACAGGGGGAGGGGAGACCCAGTACTTC.

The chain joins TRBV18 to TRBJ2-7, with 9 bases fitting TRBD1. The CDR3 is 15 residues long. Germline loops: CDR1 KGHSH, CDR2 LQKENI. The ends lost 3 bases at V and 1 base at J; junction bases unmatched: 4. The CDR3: CASSPKQGASYEQYF. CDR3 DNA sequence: TGTGCCAGCTCACCGAAACAGGGGGCTTCCTACGAGCAGTACTTC.

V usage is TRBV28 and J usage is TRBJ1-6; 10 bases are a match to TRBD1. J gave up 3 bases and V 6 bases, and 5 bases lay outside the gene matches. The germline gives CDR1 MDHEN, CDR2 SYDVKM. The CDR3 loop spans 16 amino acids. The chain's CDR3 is CASRAGTGVYNSPLHF. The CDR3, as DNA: TGTGCCAGCAGAGCCGGGACAGGGGTCTATAATTCACCCCTCCACTTT.

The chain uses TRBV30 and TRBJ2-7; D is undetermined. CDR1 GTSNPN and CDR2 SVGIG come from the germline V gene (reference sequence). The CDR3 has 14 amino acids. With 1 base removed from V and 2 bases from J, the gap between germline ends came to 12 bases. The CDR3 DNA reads TGTGCCTGGAGTGCCTACTATGATCCCTACGAGCAGTACTTC. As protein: CAWSAYYDPYEQYF.

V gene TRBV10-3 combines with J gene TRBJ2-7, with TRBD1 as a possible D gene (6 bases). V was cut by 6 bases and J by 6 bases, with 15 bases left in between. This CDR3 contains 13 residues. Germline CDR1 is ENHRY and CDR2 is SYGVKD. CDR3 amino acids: CAIRETGTGEQYF. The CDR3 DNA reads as TGTGCCATCAGGGAAACAGGGACCGGCGAGCAGTACTTC.

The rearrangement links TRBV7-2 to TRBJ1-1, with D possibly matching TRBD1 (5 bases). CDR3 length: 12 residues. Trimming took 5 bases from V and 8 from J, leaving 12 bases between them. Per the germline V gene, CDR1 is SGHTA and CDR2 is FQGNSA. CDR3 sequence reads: CASSPGQGEAFF. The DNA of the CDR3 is TGTGCCAGCAGCCCCGGCCAGGGCGAAGCTTTCTTT.

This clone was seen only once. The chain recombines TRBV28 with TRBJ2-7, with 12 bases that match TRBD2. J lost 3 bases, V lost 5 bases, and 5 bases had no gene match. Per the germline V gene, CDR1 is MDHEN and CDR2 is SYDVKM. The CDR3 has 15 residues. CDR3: CASSTGLAGNYEQYF. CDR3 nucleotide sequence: TGTGCCAGCAGTACCGGACTAGCGGGAAACTACGAGCAGTACTTC.